This T cell receptor (beta chain) was profiled in a study of graft-versus-host responses after intestinal transplantation. Study background: As for transplant type, recipients had multivisceral, liver-intestinal, or isolated intestinal grafts. Each patient got anti-thymocyte globulin induction, then tacrolimus and steroids for around three years. Whole-study findings and limits: In patients with graft-donor T cell macrochimerism, allograft graft-versus-host to host-versus-graft clonal ratios were high.

This table comes from immunoSEQ multiplex PCR, and its TCRdb copy is limited to in-frame clones, with some not included. The sample contains fewer than 95,000 clones, 90% to 95% of which appear only once. The CDR3 has 12 amino acids. V lost 2 bases and J lost 7, with 8 bases in between. The germline CDR1 and CDR2 sequences are MNHEY and SMNVEV (reference sequence). Concerning this clone itself: What it binds is not known.

The chain recombines TRBV27 with TRBJ1-1; D is unclear. The sequenced sample was unstimulated CD8+ T cells sorted from spleen or lymph node cells, obtained before intestinal transplant. This TCR derives from a human donor who received an intestinal transplant. Here the CDR3 DNA reads TGTGCCAGCAGTTTACTGGGAGGTGAAGCTTTCTTT. Translated, it gives CASSLLGGEAFF.